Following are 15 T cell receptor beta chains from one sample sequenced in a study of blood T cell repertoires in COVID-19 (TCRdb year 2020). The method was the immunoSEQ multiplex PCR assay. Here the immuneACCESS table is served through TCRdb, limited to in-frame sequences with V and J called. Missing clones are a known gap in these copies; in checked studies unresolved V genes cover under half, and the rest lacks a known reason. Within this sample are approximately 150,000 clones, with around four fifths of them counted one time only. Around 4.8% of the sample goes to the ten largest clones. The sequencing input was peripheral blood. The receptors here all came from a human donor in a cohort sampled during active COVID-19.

CDR3 coding DNA: TGTGCCAGCAGCTTGTATGGGACAGGGTCCTATGAGCAGTTCTTC. Translation: CASSLYGTGSYEQFF. The rearrangement uses TRBV5-4 and TRBJ2-1; 9 bases match TRBD1. Germline V CDR1 and CDR2: SGHNT, YYREEE (reference sequence). V shed 1 base, J shed 8 bases, and the junction held 7 bases outside the gene matches. The CDR3 length is 15 residues.

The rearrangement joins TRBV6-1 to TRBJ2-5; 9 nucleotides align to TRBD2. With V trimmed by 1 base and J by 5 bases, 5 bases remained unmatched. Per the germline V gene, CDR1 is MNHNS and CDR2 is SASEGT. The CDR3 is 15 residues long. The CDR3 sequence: CASSEGRGGKETQYF. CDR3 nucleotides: TGTGCCAGCAGTGAAGGGCGGGGGGGCAAGGAGACCCAGTACTTC.

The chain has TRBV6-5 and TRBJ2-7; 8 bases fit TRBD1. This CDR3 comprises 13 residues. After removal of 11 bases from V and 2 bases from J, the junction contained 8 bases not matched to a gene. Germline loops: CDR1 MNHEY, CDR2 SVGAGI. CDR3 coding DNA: TGTGCCGCTCAGGGGGCAGGGACCTACGAGCAGTACTTC. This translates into CAAQGAGTYEQYF.

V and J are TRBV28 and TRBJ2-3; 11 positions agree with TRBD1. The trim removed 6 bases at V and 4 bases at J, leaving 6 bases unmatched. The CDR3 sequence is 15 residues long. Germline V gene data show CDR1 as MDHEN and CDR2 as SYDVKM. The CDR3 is CASSEPGQGADTQYF. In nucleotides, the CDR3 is TGTGCCAGCAGCGAACCGGGACAGGGGGCAGATACGCAGTATTTT.

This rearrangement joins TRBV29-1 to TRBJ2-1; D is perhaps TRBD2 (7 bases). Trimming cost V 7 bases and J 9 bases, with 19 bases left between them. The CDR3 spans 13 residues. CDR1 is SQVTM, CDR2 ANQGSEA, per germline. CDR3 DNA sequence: TGCAGCGCACTAGGGGGGGCGGGACCTGAGCAGTTCTTC. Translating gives CSALGGAGPEQFF.

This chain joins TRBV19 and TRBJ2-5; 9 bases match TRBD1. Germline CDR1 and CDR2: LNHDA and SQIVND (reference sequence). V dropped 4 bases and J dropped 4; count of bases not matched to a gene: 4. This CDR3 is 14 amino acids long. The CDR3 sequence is CASSKNRGLETQYF. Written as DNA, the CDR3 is TGTGCCAGTAGTAAGAACAGGGGGCTAGAGACCCAGTACTTC.

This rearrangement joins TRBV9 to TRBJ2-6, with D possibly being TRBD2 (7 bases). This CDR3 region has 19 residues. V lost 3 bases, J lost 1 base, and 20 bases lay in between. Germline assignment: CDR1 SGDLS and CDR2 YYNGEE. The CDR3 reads CASSAPGGPGKSGANVLTF. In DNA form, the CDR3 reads TGTGCCAGCAGCGCCCCCGGGGGGCCTGGGAAGTCTGGGGCCAACGTCCTGACTTTC. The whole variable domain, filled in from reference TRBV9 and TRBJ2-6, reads DSGVTQTPKHLITATGQRVTLRCSPRSGDLSVYWYQQSLDQGLQFLIQYYNGEERAKGNILERFSAQQFPDLHSELNLSSLELGDSALYFCASSAPGGPGKSGANVLTFGAGSRLTVL.

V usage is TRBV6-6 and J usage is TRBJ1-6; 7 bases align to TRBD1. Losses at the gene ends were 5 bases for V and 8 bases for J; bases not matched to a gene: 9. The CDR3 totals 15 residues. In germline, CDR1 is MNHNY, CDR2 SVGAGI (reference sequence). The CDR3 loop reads CASSPHRGLDSPLHF. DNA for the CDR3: TGTGCCAGCAGTCCCCACAGGGGATTGGATTCACCCCTCCACTTT.

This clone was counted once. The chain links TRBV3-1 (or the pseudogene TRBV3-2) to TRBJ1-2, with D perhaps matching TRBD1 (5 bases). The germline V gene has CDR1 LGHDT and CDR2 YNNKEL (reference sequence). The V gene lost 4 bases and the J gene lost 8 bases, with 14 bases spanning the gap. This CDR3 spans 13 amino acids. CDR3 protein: CASSLGPEGGYTF. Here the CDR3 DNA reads TGTGCCAGCAGCCTGGGCCCGGAGGGGGGCTACACCTTC.

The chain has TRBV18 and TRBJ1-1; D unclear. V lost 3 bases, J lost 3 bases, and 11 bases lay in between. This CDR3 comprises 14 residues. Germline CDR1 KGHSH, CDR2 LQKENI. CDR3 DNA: TGTGCCAGCTCACCCCCCAACGGGTACACTGAAGCTTTCTTT. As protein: CASSPPNGYTEAFF.

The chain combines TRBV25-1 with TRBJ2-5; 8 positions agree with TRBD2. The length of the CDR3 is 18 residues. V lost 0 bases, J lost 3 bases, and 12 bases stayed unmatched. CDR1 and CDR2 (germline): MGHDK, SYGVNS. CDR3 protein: CASSEYFSRAGGKETQYF. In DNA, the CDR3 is TGTGCCAGCAGTGAATATTTCTCTCGGGCGGGGGGTAAAGAGACCCAGTACTTC.

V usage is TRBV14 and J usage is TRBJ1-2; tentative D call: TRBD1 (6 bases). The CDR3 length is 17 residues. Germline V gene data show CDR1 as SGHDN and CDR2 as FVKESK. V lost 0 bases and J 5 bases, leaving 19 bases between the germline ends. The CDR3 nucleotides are TGTGCCAGCAGCCAAGATCTTGGAACAGGGAGTAGGTATGGCTACACCTTC. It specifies CASSQDLGTGSRYGYTF.

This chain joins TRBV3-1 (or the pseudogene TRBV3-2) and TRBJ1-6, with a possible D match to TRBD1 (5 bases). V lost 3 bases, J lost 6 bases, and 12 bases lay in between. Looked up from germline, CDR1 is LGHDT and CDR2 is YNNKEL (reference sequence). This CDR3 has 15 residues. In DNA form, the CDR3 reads TGTGCCAGCAGCCAGACAGACCGCGGTAATTCACCCCTCCACTTT. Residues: CASSQTDRGNSPLHF.

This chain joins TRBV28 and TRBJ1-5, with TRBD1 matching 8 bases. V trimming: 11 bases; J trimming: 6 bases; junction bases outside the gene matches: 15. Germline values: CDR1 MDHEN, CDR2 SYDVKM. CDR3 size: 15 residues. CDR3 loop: CASFVGRGRSQPQHF. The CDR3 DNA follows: TGTGCCTCCTTTGTAGGCAGGGGGCGAAGTCAGCCCCAGCATTTT.

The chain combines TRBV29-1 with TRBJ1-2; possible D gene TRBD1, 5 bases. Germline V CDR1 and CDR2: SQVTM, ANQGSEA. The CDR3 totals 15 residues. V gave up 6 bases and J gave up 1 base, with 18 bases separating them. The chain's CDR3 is CSVKPGDLLNYGYTF. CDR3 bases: TGCAGCGTAAAGCCGGGGGACCTCCTTAACTATGGCTACACCTTC.